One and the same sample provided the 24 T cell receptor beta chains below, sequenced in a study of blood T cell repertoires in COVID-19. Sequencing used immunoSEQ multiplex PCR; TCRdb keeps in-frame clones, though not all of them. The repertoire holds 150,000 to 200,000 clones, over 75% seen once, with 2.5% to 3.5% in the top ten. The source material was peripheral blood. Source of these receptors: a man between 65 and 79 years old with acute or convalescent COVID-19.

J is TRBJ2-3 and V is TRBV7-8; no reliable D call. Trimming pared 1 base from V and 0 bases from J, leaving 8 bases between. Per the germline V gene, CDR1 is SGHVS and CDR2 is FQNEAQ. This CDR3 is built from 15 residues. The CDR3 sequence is CASSLGMSSTDTQYF. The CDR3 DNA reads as TGTGCCAGCAGCTTAGGTATGAGTAGCACAGATACGCAGTATTTT.

The chain's CDR3 is CATGLAGSETQYF. The CDR3 nucleotides read TGTGCCACAGGACTAGCGGGGTCAGAGACCCAGTACTTC. The gene calls are TRBV27 and TRBJ2-5; 12 nucleotides agree with TRBD2. This CDR3 is built from 13 residues. With V trimmed by 10 bases and J by 4 bases, 4 bases remained unmatched. Germline CDR1 and CDR2: MNHEY and SMNVEV (reference sequence).

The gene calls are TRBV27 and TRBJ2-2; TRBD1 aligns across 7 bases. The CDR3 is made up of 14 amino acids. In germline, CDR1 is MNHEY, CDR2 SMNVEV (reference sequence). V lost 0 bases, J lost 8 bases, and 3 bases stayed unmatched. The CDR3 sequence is CASSLSPGGGELFF. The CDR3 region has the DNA TGTGCCAGCAGTTTATCGCCAGGGGGAGGGGAGCTGTTTTTT.

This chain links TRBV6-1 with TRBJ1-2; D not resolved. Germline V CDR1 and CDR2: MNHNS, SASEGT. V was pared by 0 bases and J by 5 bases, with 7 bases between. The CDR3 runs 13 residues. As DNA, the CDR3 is TGTGCCAGCAGTGAAGCGGCCGATTATGGCTACACCTTC. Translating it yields CASSEAADYGYTF.

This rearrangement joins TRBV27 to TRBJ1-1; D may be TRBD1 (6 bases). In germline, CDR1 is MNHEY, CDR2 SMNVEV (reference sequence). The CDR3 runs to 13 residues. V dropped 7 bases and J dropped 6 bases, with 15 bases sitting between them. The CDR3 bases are TGTGCCAGCACCACTATAGGGGGGGCTGAAGCTTTCTTT. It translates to CASTTIGGAEAFF.

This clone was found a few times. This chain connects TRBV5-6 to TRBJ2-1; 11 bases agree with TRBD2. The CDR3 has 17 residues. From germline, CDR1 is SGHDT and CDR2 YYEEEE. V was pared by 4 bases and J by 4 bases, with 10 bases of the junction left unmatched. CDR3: CASSGGLAGLSYNEQFF. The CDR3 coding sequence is TGTGCCAGCAGCGGCGGACTAGCGGGCCTATCTTACAATGAGCAGTTCTTC.

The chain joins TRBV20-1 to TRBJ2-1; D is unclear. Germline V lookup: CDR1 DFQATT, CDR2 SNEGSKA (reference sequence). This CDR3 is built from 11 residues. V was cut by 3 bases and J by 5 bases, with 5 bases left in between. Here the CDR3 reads CSASLDNEQFF. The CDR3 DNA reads TGCAGTGCTAGTCTAGACAATGAGCAGTTCTTC.

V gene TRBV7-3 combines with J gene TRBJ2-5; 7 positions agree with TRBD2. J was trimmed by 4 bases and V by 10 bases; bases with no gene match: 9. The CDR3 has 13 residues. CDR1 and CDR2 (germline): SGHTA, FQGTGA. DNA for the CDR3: TGTGCCACCAGTAAGACTAGCACAGAGACCCAGTACTTC. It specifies CATSKTSTETQYF.

This chain's CDR3 is CAWRQGLRTEAFF. CDR3 nucleotides: TGTGCCTGGCGACAGGGTCTAAGGACTGAAGCTTTCTTT. The chain has TRBV30 and TRBJ1-1, with 7 bases identical to TRBD1. Trimming removed 5 bases from V and 5 bases from J; junction bases left unmatched: 8. In germline, CDR1 is GTSNPN, CDR2 SVGIG (reference sequence). The CDR3 has 13 amino acids.

The chain's CDR3 is CASSYSGGYSGNTIYF. DNA for the CDR3: TGTGCCAGCAGTTACTCGGGCGGGTACTCTGGAAACACCATATATTTT. J is TRBJ1-3 and V is TRBV6-5; no reliable D call. Between the trimmed V and J ends, which lost 0 bases and 0 bases, there was a span of 9 bases. The CDR3 is made up of 16 amino acids. Looked up from germline, CDR1 is MNHEY and CDR2 is SVGAGI.

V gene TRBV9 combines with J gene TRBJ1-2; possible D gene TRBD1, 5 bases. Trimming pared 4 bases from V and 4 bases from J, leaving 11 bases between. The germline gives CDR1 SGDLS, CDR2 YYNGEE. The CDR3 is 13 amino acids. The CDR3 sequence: CASSRGKVYGYTF. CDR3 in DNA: TGTGCCAGCAGCAGGGGAAAGGTCTATGGCTACACCTTC.

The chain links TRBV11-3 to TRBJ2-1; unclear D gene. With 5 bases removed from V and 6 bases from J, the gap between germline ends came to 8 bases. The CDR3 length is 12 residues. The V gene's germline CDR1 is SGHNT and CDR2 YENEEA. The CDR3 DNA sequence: TGTGCCAGCAGCCAGCTAGTCAATGAGCAGTTCTTC. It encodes CASSQLVNEQFF. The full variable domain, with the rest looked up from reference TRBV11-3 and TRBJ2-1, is EAGVVQSPRYKIIEKKQPVAFWCNPISGHNTLYWYLQNLGQGPELLIRYENEEAVDDSQLPKDRFSAERLKGVDSTLKIQPAELGDSAVYLCASSQLVNEQFFGPGTRLTVL.

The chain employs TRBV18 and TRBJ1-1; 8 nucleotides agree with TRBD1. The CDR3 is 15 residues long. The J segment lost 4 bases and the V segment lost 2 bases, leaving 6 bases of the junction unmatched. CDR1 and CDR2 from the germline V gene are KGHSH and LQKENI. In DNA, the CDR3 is TGTGCCAGCTCACCAGGGACAGGAGAGCTCACTGAAGCTTTCTTT. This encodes CASSPGTGELTEAFF.

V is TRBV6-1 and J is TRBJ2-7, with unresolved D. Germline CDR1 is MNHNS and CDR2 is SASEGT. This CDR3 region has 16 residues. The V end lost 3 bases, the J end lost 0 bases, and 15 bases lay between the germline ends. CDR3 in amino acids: CASSDPQMGSSYEQYF. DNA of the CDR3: TGTGCCAGCAGTGATCCCCAGATGGGCAGCTCCTACGAGCAGTACTTC.

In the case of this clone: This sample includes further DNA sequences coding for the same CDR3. The CDR3 region is CASSLGLAGVNEQFF. Written as DNA, the CDR3 is TGTGCCAGCAGTTTAGGACTAGCGGGAGTCAATGAGCAGTTCTTC. The V and J genes are TRBV6-5 and TRBJ2-1; 13 bases map to TRBD2. After removal of 4 bases from V and 6 bases from J, the junction contained 3 bases not matched to a gene. Looked up from germline, CDR1 is MNHEY and CDR2 is SVGAGI. The CDR3 consists of 15 residues.

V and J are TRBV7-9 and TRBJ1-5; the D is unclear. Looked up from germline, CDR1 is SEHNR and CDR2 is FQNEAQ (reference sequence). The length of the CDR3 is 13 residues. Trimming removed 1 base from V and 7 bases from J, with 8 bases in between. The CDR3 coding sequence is TGTGCCAGCAGCTTAGGTTTTGGCCAGCCCCAGCATTTT. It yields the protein CASSLGFGQPQHF.

The CDR3 protein is CASSFYRKNTEAFF. The CDR3 region has the DNA TGTGCCAGCAGTTTTTACAGGAAGAACACTGAAGCTTTCTTT. The V call is TRBV7-2, the J call TRBJ1-1, with D perhaps matching TRBD1 (5 bases). The CDR3 is made up of 14 amino acids. Trimming took off 6 bases at V and 1 base at J, with 12 bases between the two ends. From germline, CDR1 is SGHTA and CDR2 FQGNSA.

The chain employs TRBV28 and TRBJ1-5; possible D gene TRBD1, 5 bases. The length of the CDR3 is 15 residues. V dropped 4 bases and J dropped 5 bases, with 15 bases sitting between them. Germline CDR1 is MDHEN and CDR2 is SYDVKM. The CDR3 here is CASSSPLGLDQPQHF. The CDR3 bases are TGTGCCAGCAGTTCACCCTTGGGACTTGATCAGCCCCAGCATTTT.

The CDR3 nucleotides are TGTGCCAGCAGCCTTGGACTAGCGGAGCAGCAAGAGACCCAGTACTTC. Protein: CASSLGLAEQQETQYF. V and J are TRBV7-2 and TRBJ2-5, with 10 nucleotides matching TRBD2. The CDR3 is 16 residues long. The trim removed 5 bases at V and 2 bases at J, leaving 8 bases unmatched. Germline values: CDR1 SGHTA, CDR2 FQGNSA. Supplemented by reference TRBV7-2 and TRBJ2-5, the full variable domain reads GAGVSQSPSNKVTEKGKDVELRCDPISGHTALYWYRQSLGQGLEFLIYFQGNSAPDKSGLPSDRFSAERTGGSVSTLTIQRTQQEDSAVYLCASSLGLAEQQETQYFGPGTRLLVL.

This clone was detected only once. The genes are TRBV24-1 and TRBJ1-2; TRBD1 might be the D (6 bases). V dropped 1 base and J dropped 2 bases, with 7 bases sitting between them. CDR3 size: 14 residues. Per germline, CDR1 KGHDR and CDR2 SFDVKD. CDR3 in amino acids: CATSDFDRNYGYTF. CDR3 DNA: TGTGCCACCAGTGATTTCGACAGGAACTATGGCTACACCTTC.

The CDR3 loop reads CASSESRGRNQPQHF. The CDR3, as DNA: TGCGCCAGCAGTGAGTCAAGGGGGCGGAATCAGCCCCAGCATTTT. The gene calls are TRBV10-2 and TRBJ1-5; TRBD1 aligns across 7 bases. Looked up from germline, CDR1 is WSHSY and CDR2 is SAAADI. Germline trimming cut 0 bases from V and 4 bases from J; bases unmatched to any gene: 3. The CDR3 is 15 residues long.

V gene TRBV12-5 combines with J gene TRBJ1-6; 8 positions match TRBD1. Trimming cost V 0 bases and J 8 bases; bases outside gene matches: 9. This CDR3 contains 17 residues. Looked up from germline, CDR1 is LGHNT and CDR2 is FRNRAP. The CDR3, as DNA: TGTGCTAGTGGTTTGGTAAACGGTGGGACAGGCGATTCACCCCTCCACTTT. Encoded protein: CASGLVNGGTGDSPLHF.

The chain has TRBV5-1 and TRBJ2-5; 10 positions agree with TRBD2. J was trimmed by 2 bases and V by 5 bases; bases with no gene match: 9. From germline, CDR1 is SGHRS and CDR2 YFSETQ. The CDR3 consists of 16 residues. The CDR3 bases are TGCGCCAGCAGTCCCACTAGCGGGAACCCACAAGAGACCCAGTACTTC. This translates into CASSPTSGNPQETQYF.

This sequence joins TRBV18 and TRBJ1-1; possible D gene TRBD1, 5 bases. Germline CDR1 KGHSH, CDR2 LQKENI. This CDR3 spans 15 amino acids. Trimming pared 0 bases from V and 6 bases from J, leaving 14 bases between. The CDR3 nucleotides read TGTGCCAGCTCACCACCGTCCCAGTCCAGGGCTGAAGCTTTCTTT. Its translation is CASSPPSQSRAEAFF.